This passage covers 10 T cell receptor beta chains from one sample sequenced in a study of a mutant IDH1 vaccine in newly diagnosed glioma. Time point specified: baseline, week 1 (first vaccination visit). Treatment given: pre-vaccination baseline after standard-of-care therapy. Profiling relied on immunoSEQ multiplex PCR, and the TCRdb table lists in-frame clones only, not all of them. The sample lists tens of thousands of clones, 75% to 95% seen once, with 2% to 3% in the top ten. The specimen was PBMCs, collected from a glioma patient treated with radiotherapy, temozolomide or both. These receptors originate from a man aged 50 or older with glioma.

The CDR3 DNA follows: TGTGCCAGCAGTGAAGTCTACGAGCAGTACTTC. It translates to CASSEVYEQYF. The rearrangement links TRBV2 to TRBJ2-7; no clear D gene. The CDR3 extends over 11 amino acids. The germline V and J ends were trimmed by 1 base and 3 bases, with 1 base remaining between them. Germline CDR1 SNHLY, CDR2 FYNNEI. Using reference TRBV2 and TRBJ2-7 for the parts outside the CDR3, the full variable domain is EPEVTQTPSHQVTQMGQEVILRCVPISNHLYFYWYRQILGQKVEFLVSFYNNEISEKSEIFDDQFSVERPDGSNFTLKIRSTKLEDSAMYFCASSEVYEQYFGPGTRLTVT.

The chain joins TRBV19 to TRBJ2-7; 7 nucleotides agree with TRBD1. The CDR3 contains 15 residues. Germline V CDR1 and CDR2: LNHDA, SQIVND (reference sequence). V shed 5 bases, J shed 0 bases, and the junction held 7 bases outside the gene matches. The DNA for the CDR3 is TGTGCCAGTAGTCCCCCCGGGACAGCCTCCTACGAGCAGTACTTC. Translation: CASSPPGTASYEQYF.

J is TRBJ2-1 and V is TRBV6-1; 9 nucleotides line up with TRBD1. V shed 2 bases and J 9 bases; nucleotides not matched to a gene: 11. CDR3 length: 16 residues. CDR1 is MNHNS and CDR2 is SASEGT in the germline V gene. In DNA, the CDR3 is TGTGCCAGCAGTGAACGTTCCGGGACAGGGATCAGTGAGCAGTTCTTC. The encoded protein is CASSERSGTGISEQFF.

This clone was observed a few times. The chain is built from TRBV5-4 and TRBJ1-4; TRBD1 matches 7 bases. The V and J ends lost 4 bases and 7 bases, in that order; junction bases with no gene match: 10. The CDR3 is made up of 15 amino acids. Germline CDR1 is SGHNT and CDR2 is YYREEE (reference sequence). Here the CDR3 DNA reads TGTGCCAGCAGCAAACGAGACAGGGTCAGTGAAAAACTGTTTTTT. Translation gives CASSKRDRVSEKLFF.

V and J are TRBV5-1 and TRBJ2-6, with 7 bases lining up with TRBD1. The CDR3 length is 17 residues. Germline V CDR1 and CDR2: SGHRS, YFSETQ. With 1 base clipped from V and 2 bases from J, the junction kept 6 bases outside the gene matches. CDR3 residues: CASSLNRGATGANVLTF. CDR3 DNA sequence: TGCGCCAGCAGCTTGAACAGGGGCGCAACTGGGGCCAACGTCCTGACTTTC.

The rearrangement joins TRBV7-8 to TRBJ2-5, with a possible D match to TRBD2 (5 bases). The V end lost 4 bases, the J end lost 2 bases, and 11 bases lay between the germline ends. The V gene's germline CDR1 is SGHVS and CDR2 FQNEAQ. The CDR3 runs 14 residues. The CDR3 here is CASSSRTRQETQYF. The CDR3 region has the DNA TGTGCCAGCAGCTCCCGGACTCGACAAGAGACCCAGTACTTC.

V gene TRBV6-5 combines with J gene TRBJ2-2; no clear D gene. The ends were cut back, 2 bases at V and 7 bases at J, with 8 bases in the middle. Germline V gene data show CDR1 as MNHEY and CDR2 as SVGAGI. The CDR3 contains 13 residues. The CDR3 bases are TGTGCCAGCAGTTACGCCGATTTCGGGGAGCTGTTTTTT. Translation gives CASSYADFGELFF.

This chain connects TRBV7-9 to TRBJ2-3; TRBD1 aligns across 7 bases. The length of the CDR3 is 16 residues. The V and J ends lost 5 bases and 6 bases, in that order; junction bases with no gene match: 14. Germline-derived CDR1 and CDR2 are SEHNR and FQNEAQ (reference sequence). The chain's CDR3 is CASSPPTGTSPDTQYF. Written as DNA, the CDR3 is TGTGCCAGCAGCCCGCCGACAGGGACCTCTCCTGATACGCAGTATTTT.

This clone appeared a single time. V usage is TRBV5-6 and J usage is TRBJ2-7, with 8 positions matching TRBD2. The CDR3 loop spans 13 amino acids. Trimming at V came to 5 bases and at J to 4 bases, leaving 5 bases not matched to a gene. Germline CDR1 reads SGHDT; CDR2 reads YYEEEE. The CDR3 sequence: CASSHGGGYEQYF. Written as DNA, the CDR3 is TGTGCCAGCAGTCACGGGGGGGGGTACGAGCAGTACTTC. The full variable domain, completed using reference TRBV5-6 and TRBJ2-7, is DAGVTQSPTHLIKTRGQQVTLRCSPKSGHDTVSWYQQALGQGPQFIFQYYEEEERQRGNFPDRFSGHQFPNYSSELNVNALLLGDSALYLCASSHGGGYEQYFGPGTRLTVT.

The chain couples TRBV10-3 to TRBJ2-7, with 8 positions matching TRBD2. Germline V gene data show CDR1 as ENHRY and CDR2 as SYGVKD. This CDR3 is 13 amino acids long. The J segment lost 4 bases and the V segment lost 6 bases, leaving 5 bases of the junction unmatched. As DNA, the CDR3 is TGTGCCATCAGGACTAGCGAGCTTTACGAGCAGTACTTC. It yields the protein CAIRTSELYEQYF.